Listed below are T cell receptor beta chains from one sample, sequenced in a study of molecular identifiers for immune sequencing clone quantification. TCRdb redid the calling of the PCR reads with MiXCR, one entry per CDR3 protein. The sample includes some 320,000 distinct CDR3 sequences, over 20% of them seen just once. The sample was naive CD8+ T cells from blood, with Jurkat cell RNA spiked in. These receptors all come from a human donor in good health. Some libraries in this study had Jurkat cell RNA spiked in. Each CDR3 is given with its conserved first and last residue. The order of the fields is CDR3 DNA, CDR3 protein, D gene, J gene, clone size, V gene, CDR3 length. D genes are given only for firm matches. Size is omitted from some rows. Given values are once, few, many or a class for expanded clones.

TGTGCCAGTAGTACCTCAGGTTTCGCCATCACAGATACGCAGTATTTT	CASSTSGFAITDTQYF	-	TRBJ2-3	many	TRBV19	16
TGTGCCAGCAGGCCGGGGTCACTCGAGCAGTACTTC	CASRPGSLEQYF	-	TRBJ2-7	many	TRBV28	12
TGTGCCAGCAGCTCGTCCGGAGGGCCCCAGCATTTT	CASSSSGGPQHF	-	TRBJ1-5	few	TRBV12-3/TRBV12-4	12
TGTGCCAGCAGTTCAGGGACTAGCGGGACCTACAATGAGCAGTTCTTC	CASSSGTSGTYNEQFF	TRBD2	TRBJ2-1	-	TRBV12-3/TRBV12-4	16
TGTGCCAGCAGAAACGCCGTCGAAACCTATAATTCACCCCTCCACTTT	CASRNAVETYNSPLHF	-	TRBJ1-6	many	TRBV6-5	16
TGTGCCAGCAGTGCCGGGGTAAACACTGAAGCTTTCTTT	CASSAGVNTEAFF	-	TRBJ1-1	-	TRBV9	13
TGTGCCAGCAGCACAGGGGGAAGTAGCTACGAGCAGTACTTC	CASSTGGSSYEQYF	TRBD1	TRBJ2-7	many	TRBV7-2	14
TGTGCCAGCACAGGCTCTGGGGGAGGCACAGATACGCAGTATTTT	CASTGSGGGTDTQYF	-	TRBJ2-3	-	TRBV6-5	15
TGCGCCAGCAGCCACGGGACAGCCTCTGGAAACACCATATATTTT	CASSHGTASGNTIYF	TRBD1	TRBJ1-3	-	TRBV4-3	15
TGCGCCAGCAGCCAAGGACAGGGGGTTGAAGCTTTCTTT	CASSQGQGVEAFF	TRBD1	TRBJ1-1	many	TRBV4-3	13
TGTGCCAGCAGCTCCCTGACCGAAAATTCCTACGAGCAGTACTTC	CASSSLTENSYEQYF	-	TRBJ2-7	many	TRBV7-9	15
TGTGCCAGCAGCCCCTCGGGGGGGGGCCTAACTGAAGCTTTCTTT	CASSPSGGGLTEAFF	-	TRBJ1-1	-	TRBV7-9	15
TGTGCCAGCAGTGAACCGGGACAGGGGTTCCTGGAAGAGACCCAGTACTTC	CASSEPGQGFLEETQYF	TRBD1	TRBJ2-5	many	TRBV2	17
TGTGCCAGCAGCCAAGGAGAAAGGAACGAGCAGTACTTC	CASSQGERNEQYF	-	TRBJ2-7	-	TRBV14	13
TGTGCCAGCACCGAGGGAACGTCCACAGTCGGGGACCAGTACTTC	CASTEGTSTVGDQYF	-	TRBJ2-5	many	TRBV2	15
TGTGCCAGCAGCTTAGGGACAGGGGGACGCAATCAGCCCCAGCATTTT	CASSLGTGGRNQPQHF	TRBD1	TRBJ1-5	few	TRBV11-2	16
TGTGCCAGTAGGGGCGGGAATCAGCCCCAGCATTTT	CASRGGNQPQHF	-	TRBJ1-5	many	TRBV19	12
TGTGCCAGCGTTCCAGATCGTGTTGCGGGAGAGACCCAGTACTTC	CASVPDRVAGETQYF	-	TRBJ2-5	-	TRBV6-1	15
TGTGCCAGCAGCTTCTGGGTAGGGTCCGATACGCAGTATTTT	CASSFWVGSDTQYF	-	TRBJ2-3	-	TRBV5-6	14
TGCGCCAGCAGCCGACTCTCCTACAATGAGCAGTTCTTC	CASSRLSYNEQFF	-	TRBJ2-1	many	TRBV5-1	13
TGTGCCAGCAGCAAGACTAGTTTGGGTTACAACAATGAGCAGTTCTTC	CASSKTSLGYNNEQFF	-	TRBJ2-1	few	TRBV6-2/TRBV6-3	16
TGCAGTGCTAGAGATCAGGAGCCCTCGACCTCTGGAAACACCATATATTTT	CSARDQEPSTSGNTIYF	-	TRBJ1-3	few	TRBV20-1	17
TGTGCCAGCAGTTTGCAAACCGGGACCCTTACGACCCTGACTAGGTCTTACTTCTTC	CASSLQTGTLTTLTRSYFF	-	TRBJ2-1	few	TRBV6-2/TRBV6-3	19
TGTGCCAGCAGTTTGGATACTCGGTACGATACGCAGTATTTT	CASSLDTRYDTQYF	-	TRBJ2-3	-	TRBV27	14
TGTGCCAGCAGCGCCGGGGGAACTACTGCCTACGAGCAGTACTTC	CASSAGGTTAYEQYF	-	TRBJ2-7	many	TRBV9	15
TGTGCCAGCAGTCGAAGCGGGAACTCCTACAATGAGCAGTTCTTC	CASSRSGNSYNEQFF	TRBD2	TRBJ2-1	few	TRBV12-3/TRBV12-4	15
TGCGCCAGCAGCTTGACCGGGGTTGGCTCCTACGAGCAGTACTTC	CASSLTGVGSYEQYF	-	TRBJ2-7	many	TRBV5-1	15
TGTGCCAACAGTTTATCTGGGGGCGGCGATCAGCCCCAGCATTTT	CANSLSGGGDQPQHF	-	TRBJ1-5	few	TRBV27	15
TGTGCCAGCAGCTTAGACCCGCGGGCTGAAGCTTTCTTT	CASSLDPRAEAFF	-	TRBJ1-1	-	TRBV11-2	13
TGCAGCGTTGCCGAGGACAGACCTCCGAACACCGGGGAGCTGTTTTTT	CSVAEDRPPNTGELFF	-	TRBJ2-2	many	TRBV29-1	16
TGTGCCAGCAGTTTTAGGGCAGGTAATCAGCCCCAGCATTTT	CASSFRAGNQPQHF	-	TRBJ1-5	many	TRBV28	14
TGTGCCAGCAGTGTCCGGGGGCTCGAGTATGGCTACACCTTC	CASSVRGLEYGYTF	-	TRBJ1-2	few	TRBV28	14
TGCAGTGCTAGAGGATACTTCTCGGGACACTCCTCCTACGAGCAGTACTTC	CSARGYFSGHSSYEQYF	-	TRBJ2-7	-	TRBV20-1	17
TGTGCCAGCAGCTCCTTTCTTAATGAGCAGTCCTTC	CASSSFLNEQSF	-	TRBJ2-1	-	TRBV7-9	12
TGCGCCAGCAGCCAAGATTGGCCACAGGGGGCTTACGAGCAGTACTTC	CASSQDWPQGAYEQYF	TRBD1	TRBJ2-7	few	TRBV4-1	16
TGTGCCTGCAGCTTAGACAGCTCCTACGAGCAGTACTTC	CACSLDSSYEQYF	-	TRBJ2-7	few	TRBV7-6	13
TGTGCCAGCAGGGGGACTAGCGTCCCCAAAAACATTCAGTACTTC	CASRGTSVPKNIQYF	TRBD2	TRBJ2-4	many	TRBV6-2/TRBV6-3	15
TGCAGTGCTAGAGATCCCCAGGCGACCTATAATTCACCCCTCCACTTT	CSARDPQATYNSPLHF	-	TRBJ1-6	many	TRBV20-1	16
TGTGCCACCGAGACCAATTCCTACAATGAGCAGTTCTTC	CATETNSYNEQFF	-	TRBJ2-1	many	TRBV5-4	13
TGTGCCAGCAGTTTGGGAGGACAGGCCCAAGCTTTCTTT	CASSLGGQAQAFF	TRBD1	TRBJ1-1	many	TRBV27	13
TGTGCCAGCAGCCCCCCGGGGATTAGCACAGATACGCAGTATTTT	CASSPPGISTDTQYF	-	TRBJ2-3	many	TRBV9	15
TGTGCCAGCAGCGCCGGACTAGCCGGACGCGAGCAGTACTTC	CASSAGLAGREQYF	TRBD2	TRBJ2-7	-	TRBV5-4	14
TGTGCCAGCAGATCCCAGGGACAGGGGAAAGAGACCCAGTACTTC	CASRSQGQGKETQYF	TRBD1	TRBJ2-5	many	TRBV28	15
TGTGCCAGCAGCTCCTGGCTGCCAAATATATCCTACGAGCAGTACTTC	CASSSWLPNISYEQYF	-	TRBJ2-7	-	TRBV11-2	16
TGTGCCAGCAGCTTAGATGTCAGCAACACCGGGGAGCTGTTTTTT	CASSLDVSNTGELFF	-	TRBJ2-2	many	TRBV11-2	15
TGTGCCAGCAGCTTGCTCGGGGGGGTTGGCGAGCAGTACTTC	CASSLLGGVGEQYF	TRBD2	TRBJ2-7	-	TRBV7-9	14
TGTGCCAGCAGTTACCCTAGTTCCGGGACTAGCGGGAGGAGGTGGACAGATACGCAGTATTTT	CASSYPSSGTSGRRWTDTQYF	TRBD2	TRBJ2-3	few	TRBV6-2/TRBV6-3	21
TGTGCCAGCAGTATCTACGAGCAGTACTTC	CASSIYEQYF	-	TRBJ2-7	-	TRBV2	10
TGCAGCGTTGAAGAACGATTGAACACTGAAGCTTTCTTT	CSVEERLNTEAFF	-	TRBJ1-1	many	TRBV29-1	13
TGTGCCAGCAGCCGCGCTCCGGGACTAGCTGACGAGCAGTACTTC	CASSRAPGLADEQYF	TRBD2	TRBJ2-7	few	TRBV13	15
TGCGCCAGCAGCCAAACAGGGGGTTCGGGCACAGATACGCAGTATTTT	CASSQTGGSGTDTQYF	TRBD1	TRBJ2-3	many	TRBV4-1	16
TGTGCCAGCAGCCATGACAGGGTAGCCTACGAGCAGTACTTC	CASSHDRVAYEQYF	TRBD1	TRBJ2-7	many	TRBV7-9	14
TGTGCCAGCAATGGGGCTAGCTCCTACAATGAGCAGTTCTTC	CASNGASSYNEQFF	-	TRBJ2-1	few	TRBV7-9	14
TGTGCCAGCAGTTACTCGACTGAAAATGAGCAGTTCTTC	CASSYSTENEQFF	-	TRBJ2-1	-	TRBV6-6	13